Listed here are 27 T cell receptor beta chains from one sample, sequenced in a study of T cell repertoires in cytomegalovirus infection. TCRdb called the reads again in MiXCR, with one record for every CDR3 protein. The table records around 530,000 distinct CDR3 sequences, more than 25% of them present only once. The sample comprised PBMCs. The receptors stem from a human donor in good health (CMV status not recorded). Some clones in this sample may be carry-over from other donors' samples.

The rearrangement uses TRBV7-2 and TRBJ2-5; TRBD2 matches 11 bases. CDR3 length: 17 amino acids. After removal of 1 base from V and 2 bases from J, the junction contained 6 bases not matched to a gene. Germline V gene data show CDR1 as SGHTA and CDR2 as FQGNSA. The CDR3 DNA reads as TGTGCCAGCAGCTTAGACTACAGACTAGCGGGGCAAGAGACCCAGTACTTC. Its protein product is CASSLDYRLAGQETQYF.

The V and J genes are TRBV12-3 or TRBV12-4 and TRBJ2-1; no clear D gene. Trimming removed 5 bases at V and 4 bases at J, with 6 bases between. The CDR3 loop spans 12 amino acids. CDR3 bases: TGTGCCAGCAGTACTACGTACAATGAGCAGTTCTTC. Translated, it gives CASSTTYNEQFF.

This chain joins TRBV7-9 and TRBJ2-1; 10 bases are a match to TRBD2. J was trimmed by 7 bases and V by 7 bases; bases with no gene match: 13. The CDR3 covers 16 residues. CDR1 is SEHNR and CDR2 is FQNEAQ in the germline V gene (reference sequence). The CDR3 coding sequence is TGTGCCAGCACCGACCTCCCTAGCGGGAGAGGTAATGAGCAGTTCTTC. This translates into CASTDLPSGRGNEQFF.

This clonotype was seen ten or more times. The gene calls are TRBV7-9 and TRBJ2-7; 9 nucleotides line up with TRBD1. Germline-derived CDR1 and CDR2 are SEHNR and FQNEAQ (reference sequence). The CDR3 sequence is 14 residues long. V dropped 5 bases and J dropped 4; count of bases not matched to a gene: 6. CDR3 region: CASSPGTGTYEQYF. The CDR3 DNA reads as TGTGCCAGCAGCCCTGGGACAGGGACATACGAGCAGTACTTC.

This clonotype was recorded a few times. The gene calls are TRBV19 and TRBJ2-7; 7 bases fit TRBD1. V was clipped by 5 bases and J by 3 bases; unmatched bases: 7. Per germline, CDR1 LNHDA and CDR2 SQIVND (reference sequence). This CDR3 comprises 14 residues. This CDR3 reads CASSSQGQFYEQYF. In nucleotides, the CDR3 is TGTGCCAGTAGTTCACAGGGGCAATTCTACGAGCAGTACTTC.

V and J are TRBV2 and TRBJ2-7; D is possibly TRBD1 or TRBD2 (7 bases each). Per germline, CDR1 SNHLY and CDR2 FYNNEI. This CDR3 has 12 amino acids. The V and J ends lost 7 bases and 3 bases respectively, with 10 bases between them. CDR3 residues: CASKRDSYEQYF. CDR3 DNA: TGTGCCAGCAAGCGGGACAGCTACGAGCAGTACTTC. Looking up the rest from reference TRBV2 and TRBJ2-7 gives the full variable domain: EPEVTQTPSHQVTQMGQEVILRCVPISNHLYFYWYRQILGQKVEFLVSFYNNEISEKSEIFDDQFSVERPDGSNFTLKIRSTKLEDSAMYFCASKRDSYEQYFGPGTRLTVT.

This chain connects TRBV15 to TRBJ1-6; 9 positions match TRBD1. Germline V gene lookup returns CDR1 LNHNV and CDR2 YYDKDF (reference sequence). This CDR3 is 17 amino acids long. Trimming took 0 bases from V and 7 from J; bases not matched to a gene: 7. CDR3 DNA: TGTGCCACCAGCAGAGATAGGGGGACAGGGTGGAATTCACCCCTCCACTTT. Encoded protein: CATSRDRGTGWNSPLHF.

This clonotype was observed a few times. This sequence joins TRBV12-3 or TRBV12-4 and TRBJ2-4; 11 bases are a match to TRBD2. This CDR3 contains 16 residues. After removal of 4 bases from V and 2 bases from J, the junction contained 4 bases not matched to a gene. The CDR3 is CASSSGLAGPKNIQYF. The CDR3 nucleotides read TGTGCCAGCAGTTCCGGACTAGCGGGCCCCAAAAACATTCAGTACTTC.

This clonotype was detected only a few times. The rearrangement uses TRBV2 and TRBJ1-4; a weak D match, TRBD1 (5 bases). Germline assignment: CDR1 SNHLY and CDR2 FYNNEI. CDR3 size: 16 residues. The V gene lost 4 bases and the J gene lost 1 base, with 13 bases spanning the gap. CDR3 nucleotides: TGTGCCAGCAGTGGCCGTGTTGGGGGAACTAATGAAAAACTGTTTTTT. Its translation: CASSGRVGGTNEKLFF. The full variable domain, in which reference TRBV2 and TRBJ1-4 provide the parts outside the CDR3, is EPEVTQTPSHQVTQMGQEVILRCVPISNHLYFYWYRQILGQKVEFLVSFYNNEISEKSEIFDDQFSVERPDGSNFTLKIRSTKLEDSAMYFCASSGRVGGTNEKLFFGSGTQLSVL.

This chain connects TRBV6-4 to TRBJ2-7; D is possibly TRBD1 or TRBD2 (5 bases each). Germline V gene lookup returns CDR1 MRHNA and CDR2 SNTAGT. CDR3 length: 16 amino acids. Deletions cut 1 base from V and 2 bases from J, with 15 bases between. CDR3 residues: CASSDFSREIPYEQYV. CDR3 nucleotide sequence: TGTGCCAGCAGTGACTTCAGCAGGGAGATACCCTACGAGCAGTACGTC.

This clonotype is a singleton in its sample. The chain has TRBV9 and TRBJ2-1; 11 bases agree with TRBD2. Germline V gene lookup returns CDR1 SGDLS and CDR2 YYNGEE. V gave up 3 bases and J gave up 16 bases; unmatched junction bases: 18. This CDR3 has 16 amino acids. CDR3 nucleotides: TGTGCCAGCAGCGGGGGGACGGCTAGCGGGAGGCGTAGGATATTCTTC. Encoded protein: CASSGGTASGRRRIFF.

This clonotype was recorded a few times. The chain is built from TRBV7-3 and TRBJ2-7; D is unresolved. Germline V gene lookup returns CDR1 SGHTA and CDR2 FQGTGA. The ends were cut back, 0 bases at V and 6 bases at J, with 9 bases in the middle. The CDR3 loop spans 13 amino acids. The CDR3 region has the DNA TGTGCCAGCAGCTTAACAACCTCGGGCGAGCAGTACTTC. Translating gives CASSLTTSGEQYF.

V and J are TRBV6-2 or TRBV6-3 and TRBJ2-7; either TRBD1 or TRBD2 may fit D (5 bases each). Germline lookup yields CDR1 MNHEY and CDR2 SVGEGT. V was pared by 2 bases and J by 0 bases, with 17 bases between. This CDR3 is 17 amino acids long. The CDR3 spells CASSYRDRVLLSYEQYF. The CDR3 DNA is TGTGCCAGCAGTTACAGGGACCGGGTTTTACTCTCCTACGAGCAGTACTTC.

This clonotype turned up a few times. V gene TRBV6-4 combines with J gene TRBJ2-1; 12 bases agree with TRBD2. The germline CDR1 and CDR2 sequences are MRHNA and SNTAGT. The CDR3 has 16 residues. The ends lost 5 bases at V and 7 bases at J; junction bases unmatched: 9. In DNA, the CDR3 is TGTGCCAGCAGTTCCAATCTAGCGGGAGGGCCAAATGAGCAGTTCTTC. Protein product: CASSSNLAGGPNEQFF.

This clonotype came up once. The rearrangement uses TRBV20-1 and TRBJ2-7; 9 bases are a match to TRBD2. This CDR3 is built from 14 residues. In germline, CDR1 is DFQATT, CDR2 SNEGSKA (reference sequence). The V and J ends lost 5 bases and 1 base, in that order; junction bases with no gene match: 6. CDR3 DNA sequence: TGCAGTGCTCGTAGCGGGAGAAGGTCCTACGAGCAGTACTTC. It specifies CSARSGRRSYEQYF.

The chain is built from TRBV6-5 and TRBJ2-4; D remains unclear. This CDR3 comprises 15 residues. The germline gives CDR1 MNHEY, CDR2 SVGAGI. Between the trimmed V and J ends, which lost 0 bases and 9 bases, there was a span of 15 bases. CDR3 coding DNA: TGTGCCAGCAGTTACTCAAGTACTGCAATAGGCATTCAGTACTTC. Its protein product is CASSYSSTAIGIQYF.

This clonotype has more than one count but fewer than ten. The J gene is TRBJ1-2, the V gene TRBV4-2; D uncertain. The V and J ends lost 0 bases and 4 bases respectively, with 6 bases between them. The CDR3 length is 13 residues. Looked up from germline, CDR1 is LGHNA and CDR2 is YNFKEQ. CDR3 nucleotides: TGTGCCAGCAGCCAAGAAAGGGCCTATGGCTACACCTTC. Translating gives CASSQERAYGYTF.

The chain recombines TRBV12-3 or TRBV12-4 with TRBJ2-5, with 7 bases fitting TRBD2. The J segment lost 2 bases and the V segment lost 3 bases, leaving 6 bases of the junction unmatched. This CDR3 spans 15 amino acids. The CDR3 is CASSFGGGVQETQYF. CDR3 coding DNA: TGTGCCAGCAGTTTCGGCGGGGGAGTACAAGAGACCCAGTACTTC.

At least ten counts were recorded for this clonotype. The chain carries TRBV7-2 and TRBJ1-2; 7 nucleotides agree with TRBD1. Germline assignment: CDR1 SGHTA and CDR2 FQGNSA. The CDR3 loop spans 15 amino acids. J was trimmed by 4 bases and V by 0 bases; bases with no gene match: 5. CDR3 coding DNA: TGTGCCAGCAGCTTAGCGGGAGGGGGCGGCTATGGCTACACCTTC. This sequence encodes CASSLAGGGGYGYTF.

This clonotype was seen at least ten times. The chain links TRBV18 to TRBJ2-1; D call uncertain. V was cut by 3 bases and J by 0 bases, with 12 bases left in between. The length of the CDR3 is 16 residues. Germline CDR1 is KGHSH and CDR2 is LQKENI. The CDR3, as DNA: TGTGCCAGCTCACCGTTTACGGTGAGCTCCTACAATGAGCAGTTCTTC. Translated: CASSPFTVSSYNEQFF.

Of note for this clonotype: At one of its ends the junction is not consistent with the germline gene, which may arise from a read error. V is TRBV7-9 and J is TRBJ1-2; D uncertain. The CDR3 totals 12 residues. Germline V CDR1 and CDR2: SEHNR, FQNEAQ (reference sequence). The CDR3 nucleotides are TGTGTCAGCAGCCCACAAGGGAGAGGCTACACCTTC. Protein product: CVSSPQGRGYTF.

This chain joins TRBV28 and TRBJ1-2; 11 bases fit TRBD1. CDR1 MDHEN and CDR2 SYDVKM come from the germline V gene. This CDR3 region has 16 residues. The V segment lost 5 bases and the J segment 2 bases; nucleotides outside the gene matches: 7. This CDR3 reads CASSDSRTGGNYGYTF. In nucleotides, the CDR3 is TGTGCCAGCAGTGACTCACGGACAGGGGGCAACTATGGCTACACCTTC.

The chain carries TRBV6-6 and TRBJ2-1; 9 positions agree with TRBD2. The CDR3 extends over 19 amino acids. From germline, CDR1 is MNHNY and CDR2 SVGAGI (reference sequence). V lost 0 bases to trimming and J lost 5 bases; unmatched junction nucleotides: 14. CDR3 bases: TGTGCCAGCAGTTACTCGATAGCCCGGGGAGCGGGAGGCCACAATGAGCAGTTCTTC. It translates to CASSYSIARGAGGHNEQFF.

This chain links TRBV9 with TRBJ2-6, with D maybe TRBD1 (5 bases). This CDR3 region has 19 residues. Between the trimmed V and J ends, which lost 3 bases and 1 base, there was a span of 20 bases. Germline CDR1 is SGDLS and CDR2 is YYNGEE. In nucleotides, the CDR3 is TGTGCCAGCAGCGCCATGTGGGGCCGCTCTGGGTCTGGGGCCAACGTCCTGACTTTC. Protein product: CASSAMWGRSGSGANVLTF.

This clonotype was found a few times. This chain uses TRBV20-1 with TRBJ2-1, with a tentative D call TRBD1 (5 bases). The CDR3 is 15 amino acids. With 0 bases removed from V and 4 bases from J, the gap between germline ends came to 13 bases. Looked up from germline, CDR1 is DFQATT and CDR2 is SNEGSKA (reference sequence). For the CDR3, the DNA is TGCAGTGCTAGAGACGGAGTAGGGGATTACAATGAGCAGTTCTTC. It translates to CSARDGVGDYNEQFF.

J is TRBJ2-1 and V is TRBV12-3 or TRBV12-4; no definite D call. Trimming took 6 bases from V and 9 from J, leaving 21 bases between them. The CDR3 runs to 15 residues. CDR3: CASRSNSEVMGEQFF. The CDR3 DNA sequence: TGTGCCAGCAGATCCAATAGTGAGGTGATGGGTGAGCAGTTCTTC.

This clonotype turned up a few times. V is TRBV5-4 and J is TRBJ1-4; the match to TRBD1 covers 9 bases. CDR3 size: 15 residues. J was trimmed by 8 bases and V by 0 bases; bases with no gene match: 5. Germline V gene sequence: CDR1 SGHNT, CDR2 YYREEE (reference sequence). CDR3 protein: CASSLEQGAREKLFF. CDR3 in DNA: TGTGCCAGCAGCTTGGAACAGGGGGCGAGAGAAAAACTGTTTTTT.